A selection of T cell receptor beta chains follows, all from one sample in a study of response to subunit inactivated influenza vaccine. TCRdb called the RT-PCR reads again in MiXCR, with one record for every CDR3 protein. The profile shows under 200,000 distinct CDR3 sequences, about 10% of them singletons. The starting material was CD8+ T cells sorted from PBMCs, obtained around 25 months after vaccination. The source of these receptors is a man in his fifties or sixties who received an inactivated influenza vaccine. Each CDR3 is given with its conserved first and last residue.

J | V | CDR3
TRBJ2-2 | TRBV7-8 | CASSLPRTGEGFGELFF
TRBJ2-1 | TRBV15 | CATSREGGRGYNEQFF
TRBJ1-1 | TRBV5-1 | CASSLVGQGSTEAFF
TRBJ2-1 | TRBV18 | CASSRTGPYNEQFF
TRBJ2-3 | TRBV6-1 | CASSESAGNTDTQYF
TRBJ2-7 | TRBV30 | CAWSVRPGSSYEQYF
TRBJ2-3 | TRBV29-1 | CSVDLSQFTDTQYF
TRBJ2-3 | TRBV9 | CASSVEPGDGTDTQYF
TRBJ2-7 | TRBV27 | CASSWGPDYEQYF
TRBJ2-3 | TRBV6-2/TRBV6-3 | CASSYTRDPTDTQYF
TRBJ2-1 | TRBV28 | CASSLQGNEQFF
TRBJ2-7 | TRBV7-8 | CASSHGLGEQYF
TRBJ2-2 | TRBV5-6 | CASSLTGENTGELFF
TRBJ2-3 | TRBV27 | CASSLTSSRDSDTQYF
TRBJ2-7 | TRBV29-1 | CSVDSGLSEQYF
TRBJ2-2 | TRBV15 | CATSRDRNRVNTGELFF
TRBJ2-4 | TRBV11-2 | CASSLGTSGQYF
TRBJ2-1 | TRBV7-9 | CASSLAPRGANNEQFF
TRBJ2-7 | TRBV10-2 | CASSAGTGATYEQYF
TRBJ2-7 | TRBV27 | CASSLSGRNEQYF
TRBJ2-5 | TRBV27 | CASSSNADGRETQYF
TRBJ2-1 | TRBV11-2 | CASSLPNRVGLEQFF
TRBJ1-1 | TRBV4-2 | CASSPGTGAYGTEAFF
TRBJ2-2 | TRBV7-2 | CASSGIQGTGELFF
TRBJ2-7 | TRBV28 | CASRDPAYEQYF
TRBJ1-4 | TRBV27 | CASSPLATNEKLFF
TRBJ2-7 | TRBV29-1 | CSVEGRTGGTYEQYF
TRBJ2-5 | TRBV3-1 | CASSQGPGISGTQYF
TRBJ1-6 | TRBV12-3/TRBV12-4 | CASSLGGGHSPLHF
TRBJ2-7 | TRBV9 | CASSGPTYEQYF
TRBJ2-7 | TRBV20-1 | CSARVAGEQYF
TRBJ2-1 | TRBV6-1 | CASSMTYTSYNEQFF
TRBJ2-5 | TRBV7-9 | CASSYVAGAPETQYF
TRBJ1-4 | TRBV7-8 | CASSLEGSNEKLFF
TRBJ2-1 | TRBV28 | CASSLGTSGTNEQFF
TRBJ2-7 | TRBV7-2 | CASSSPTGFPSEQYF
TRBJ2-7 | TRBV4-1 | CASSQDVGTGEQYF
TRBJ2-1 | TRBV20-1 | CSARRGTVNEQFF
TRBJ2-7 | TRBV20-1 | CSASHPSAYEQYF
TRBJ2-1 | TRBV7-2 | CASSSRQGFVNEQFF
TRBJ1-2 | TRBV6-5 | CASSYGTGVGGYTF
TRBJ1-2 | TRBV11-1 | CASSHRLESNYGYTF
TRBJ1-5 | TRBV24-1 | CATSDSDSDQPQHF
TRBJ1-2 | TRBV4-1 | CASSQGQFNYGYTF
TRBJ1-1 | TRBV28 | CASSLSRGRRNTEAFF
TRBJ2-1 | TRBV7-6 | CASSLADFVGGEQFF